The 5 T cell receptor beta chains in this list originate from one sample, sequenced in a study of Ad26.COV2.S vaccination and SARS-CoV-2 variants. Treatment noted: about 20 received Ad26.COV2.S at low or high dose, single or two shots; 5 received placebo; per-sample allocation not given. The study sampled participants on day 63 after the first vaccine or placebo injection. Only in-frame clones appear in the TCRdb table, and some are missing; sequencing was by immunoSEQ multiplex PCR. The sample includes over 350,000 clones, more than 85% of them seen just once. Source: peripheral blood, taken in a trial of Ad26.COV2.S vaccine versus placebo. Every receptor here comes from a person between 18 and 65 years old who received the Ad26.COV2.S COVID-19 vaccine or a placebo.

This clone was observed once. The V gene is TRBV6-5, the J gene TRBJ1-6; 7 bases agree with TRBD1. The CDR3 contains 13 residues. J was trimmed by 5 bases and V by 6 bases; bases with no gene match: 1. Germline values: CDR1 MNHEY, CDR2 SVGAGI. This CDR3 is CASRQGNNSPLHF. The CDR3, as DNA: TGTGCCAGCAGACAGGGGAATAATTCACCCCTCCACTTT.

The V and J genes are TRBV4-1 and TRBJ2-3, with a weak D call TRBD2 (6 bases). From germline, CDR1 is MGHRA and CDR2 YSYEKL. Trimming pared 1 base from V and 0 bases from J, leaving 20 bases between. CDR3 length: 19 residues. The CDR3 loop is CASSQGGRGTQLSTDTQYF. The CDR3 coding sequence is TGCGCCAGCAGCCAAGGAGGGCGGGGAACCCAGCTTAGCACAGATACGCAGTATTTT.

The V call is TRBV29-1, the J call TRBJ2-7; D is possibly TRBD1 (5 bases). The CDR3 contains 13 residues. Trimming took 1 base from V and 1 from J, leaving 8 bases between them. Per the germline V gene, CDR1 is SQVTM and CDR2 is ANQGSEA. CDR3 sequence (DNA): TGCAGCGTTGAAGTTGGGGCATCCTACGAGCAGTACTTC. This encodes CSVEVGASYEQYF.

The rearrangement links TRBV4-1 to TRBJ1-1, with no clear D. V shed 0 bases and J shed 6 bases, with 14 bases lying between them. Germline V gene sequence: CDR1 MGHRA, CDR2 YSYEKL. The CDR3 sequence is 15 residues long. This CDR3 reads CASSQDEVGFPEAFF. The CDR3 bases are TGCGCCAGCAGCCAAGATGAAGTTGGATTCCCTGAAGCTTTCTTT.

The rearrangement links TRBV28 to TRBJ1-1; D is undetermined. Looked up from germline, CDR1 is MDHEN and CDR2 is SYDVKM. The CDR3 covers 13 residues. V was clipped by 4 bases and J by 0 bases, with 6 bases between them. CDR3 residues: CASSSPLNTEAFF. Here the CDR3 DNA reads TGTGCCAGCAGTTCCCCATTGAACACTGAAGCTTTCTTT.